Following are 14 T cell receptor beta chains from one sample sequenced in a study of regulatory T cells in long-lasting Graves disease. Indicated time point: newly diagnosed GD, antithyroid drugs for less than 3 months. Construction of the TCR library relied on RNA isolated from PBMCs. Through Arm-PCR of CDR3 regions and iRepertoire HTBI primers, TCR beta libraries were built. TCRdb analysed the multiplex PCR reads with MiXCR anew, one entry per CDR3 protein. The data show 350,000 to 450,000 distinct CDR3 sequences, roughly 17% seen once. These sequences were also reported in another study, on T cells in Graves' hyperthyroidism and ophthalmopathy.

The sample here was peripheral blood mononuclear cells (PBMCs), taken at new diagnosis, from a patient treated with antithyroid drugs. The receptor source for this set is a man aged 35 to 55 with Graves disease.

This clonotype was counted many times. This chain links TRBV11-2 with TRBJ2-1; TRBD1 is a possible D gene (6 bases). V was cut by 4 bases and J by 1 base, with 14 bases left in between. This CDR3 is built from 16 residues. Germline V gene lookup returns CDR1 SGHAT and CDR2 FQNNGV. This CDR3 is CASSSILQGSYNEQFF. In DNA form, the CDR3 reads TGTGCCAGCAGCTCCATTCTACAGGGATCCTACAATGAGCAGTTCTTC. Full variable domain (rest looked up from reference TRBV11-2 and TRBJ2-1): EAGVAQSPRYKIIEKRQSVAFWCNPISGHATLYWYQQILGQGPKLLIQFQNNGVVDDSQLPKDRFSAERLKGVDSTLKIQPAKLEDSAVYLCASSSILQGSYNEQFFGPGTRLTVL.

This clonotype came up many times. The rearrangement uses TRBV6-2 or TRBV6-3 and TRBJ1-1; 8 bases fit TRBD1. Looked up from germline, CDR1 is MNHEY and CDR2 is SVGEGT. V trimming: 6 bases; J trimming: 5 bases; junction bases outside the gene matches: 2. The CDR3 is made up of 12 amino acids. The CDR3 loop is CASRRTGTEAFF. The CDR3 DNA sequence: TGTGCCAGCAGACGGACAGGGACTGAAGCTTTCTTT.

This clonotype has at least ten counts. The chain's CDR3 is CSASTGNHGNQPQHF. DNA of the CDR3: TGCAGTGCTAGCACAGGGAATCACGGCAATCAGCCCCAGCATTTT. The rearrangement joins TRBV20-1 to TRBJ1-5; the D gene is possibly TRBD1 (6 bases). This CDR3 is 15 amino acids long. The V and J ends lost 3 bases and 2 bases respectively, with 14 bases between them. CDR1 is DFQATT and CDR2 is SNEGSKA in the germline V gene (reference sequence).

This clonotype was seen at least ten times. This chain links TRBV6-2 or TRBV6-3 with TRBJ2-1; 7 bases line up with TRBD2. This CDR3 is built from 15 residues. The germline V gene encodes CDR1 MNHEY and CDR2 SVGEGT. The V segment lost 6 bases and the J segment 2 bases; nucleotides outside the gene matches: 7. The CDR3 DNA follows: TGTGCCAGCAGCCTAGTGGGGGGGACCTACAATGAGCAGTTCTTC. Residues: CASSLVGGTYNEQFF.

Many counts were recorded for this clonotype. A much larger clone differs by one base, so this may be a read error. The chain joins TRBV7-8 to TRBJ2-7; the D gene could be TRBD1 or TRBD2 (5 bases each). The V gene lost 1 base and the J gene lost 9 bases, with 16 bases spanning the gap. Germline V gene sequence: CDR1 SGHVS, CDR2 FQNEAQ. The length of the CDR3 is 14 residues. CDR3 in amino acids: CASSLVNRLSGQYF. CDR3 DNA sequence: TGTGCCAGCAGCTTAGTGAACAGGTTGAGCGGGCAGTACTTC.

This clonotype was counted at least ten times. The chain joins TRBV3-1 to TRBJ2-2; D uncertain. The CDR3 sequence is 13 residues long. The germline V gene has CDR1 LGHDT and CDR2 YNNKEL (reference sequence). Trimming shortened V by 11 bases and J by 3 bases, and 13 bases separated the two germline ends. The CDR3 region has the DNA TGTGCCGCCGCCCCCAGCCACACCGGGGAGCTGTTTTTT. This translates into CAAAPSHTGELFF.

This clonotype was observed many times. The rearrangement links TRBV20-1 to TRBJ2-3; TRBD1 or TRBD2 may be the D gene (6 bases each). The germline V gene has CDR1 DFQATT and CDR2 SNEGSKA (reference sequence). The CDR3 totals 16 residues. V lost 0 bases and J lost 1, with 14 bases in between. The CDR3, as DNA: TGCAGTGCTAGAGATCTGGGGGGCGCGGGCACAGATACGCAGTATTTT. It specifies CSARDLGGAGTDTQYF.

This clonotype has more than one count but fewer than ten. The chain carries TRBV5-6 and TRBJ1-5; 8 bases map to TRBD1. Trimming at V came to 5 bases and at J to 6 bases, leaving 22 bases not matched to a gene. This CDR3 contains 19 residues. Germline CDR1 is SGHDT and CDR2 is YYEEEE. The CDR3 sequence is CASRFSLLFRDRSIQPQHF. The CDR3 DNA reads as TGTGCCAGCAGATTTTCGCTCCTATTCCGGGACAGGAGTATTCAGCCCCAGCATTTT.

For this clonotype: One end of the junction varies from germline; a read error may be responsible. V usage is TRBV6-1 and J usage is TRBJ1-1; unclear D gene. Germline V gene data show CDR1 as MNHNS and CDR2 as SASEGT. There are 11 residues in the CDR3. CDR3 coding DNA: TGTGCCAGCAGCCCTGGGCACCGGAGGGTCTTT. As protein: CASSPGHRRVF.

This clonotype occurred many times. The CDR3, as DNA: TGCAGTGCTAGGTCGGAGTCGGGACACGGGTTCTTC. This translates into CSARSESGHGFF. The V gene is TRBV20-1, the J gene TRBJ2-1, with D possibly matching TRBD1 (6 bases). The V end was cut by 3 bases, the J end by 15 bases, with 18 bases between. Germline values: CDR1 DFQATT, CDR2 SNEGSKA (reference sequence). The CDR3 is 12 amino acids.

The J gene is TRBJ1-2, the V gene TRBV6-2 or TRBV6-3, with 7 bases aligning to TRBD1. The CDR3 extends over 15 amino acids. J was trimmed by 3 bases and V by 0 bases; bases with no gene match: 4. CDR1 is MNHEY and CDR2 is SVGEGT in the germline V gene. CDR3 bases: TGTGCCAGCAGTTACTCGAGCAGGGGGTACTATGGCTACACCTTC. Encoded protein: CASSYSSRGYYGYTF.

The rearrangement uses TRBV20-1 and TRBJ1-5; 11 bases are a match to TRBD1. Germline V CDR1 and CDR2: DFQATT, SNEGSKA (reference sequence). The CDR3 spans 15 residues. The J segment lost 3 bases and the V segment lost 5 bases, leaving 6 bases of the junction unmatched. The CDR3 region has the DNA TGCAGTGCTCCGCGGACAGGGGGCAACAATCAGCCCCAGCATTTT. This sequence encodes CSAPRTGGNNQPQHF.

V gene TRBV6-1 combines with J gene TRBJ1-2, with TRBD1 matching over 9 bases. From germline, CDR1 is MNHNS and CDR2 SASEGT. This CDR3 contains 15 residues. The V and J ends lost 5 bases and 8 bases, in that order; junction bases with no gene match: 12. CDR3 amino acids: CASSQNPGQGYGYTF. In DNA form, the CDR3 reads TGTGCCAGCAGTCAGAACCCGGGACAGGGTTACGGCTACACCTTC.

The chain joins TRBV5-1 to TRBJ2-2; TRBD1 aligns across 12 bases. Germline V gene lookup returns CDR1 SGHRS and CDR2 YFSETQ. The CDR3 covers 15 residues. V trimming: 4 bases; J trimming: 6 bases; junction bases outside the gene matches: 4. The CDR3 DNA reads TGCGCCAGCAGCGACGGGACAGGGGGCGCCGGGGAGCTGTTTTTT. Translating gives CASSDGTGGAGELFF.